Presented here are 30 T cell receptor beta chains from one specimen sequenced in a study of CD4 T cells in relation to SARS-CoV-2 and coronaviruses (dated by TCRdb to the early 2020s). CD4+ T cells from unexposed donors were collected before the COVID-19 pandemic (2011-2018). The library came from the immunoSEQ multiplex PCR assay. TCRdb provides this immuneACCESS table in a form limited to in-frame rearrangements. Some clones are lacking; in checked studies, under half of them reflect an unresolved V gene, and why the rest are absent is not known. Recorded for this sample are tens of thousands of clones; 75% to 90% of them occurred a single time. The ten largest clones capture under 1.5% of the sample. The specimen was memory CD4+ T cells from PBMCs. The cell subset or site label here, explained by the study, means: memory (non-naive) CD4+ T cells. These receptors all stem from a human donor in good health.

A single count supports this clone. The rearrangement joins TRBV6-5 to TRBJ1-5; D uncertain. V lost 6 bases, J lost 2 bases, and 11 bases lay in between. The CDR3 totals 14 residues. The germline V gene encodes CDR1 MNHEY and CDR2 SVGAGI. The CDR3 spells CASSPDGRNQPQHF. In DNA, the CDR3 is TGTGCCAGCAGCCCCGACGGACGCAATCAGCCCCAGCATTTT.

J is TRBJ2-3 and V is TRBV13, with D hard to call. Germline V gene sequence: CDR1 PRHDT, CDR2 FYEKMQ (reference sequence). The CDR3 totals 15 residues. The ends were cut back, 6 bases at V and 0 bases at J, with 13 bases in the middle. CDR3 sequence reads: CASSPTWTSTDTQYF. The CDR3 DNA reads TGTGCCAGCAGTCCGACATGGACGAGCACAGATACGCAGTATTTT. Supplemented by reference TRBV13 and TRBJ2-3, the full variable domain reads AAGVIQSPRHLIKEKRETATLKCYPIPRHDTVYWYQQGPGQDPQFLISFYEKMQSDKGSIPDRFSAQQFSDYHSELNMSSLELGDSALYFCASSPTWTSTDTQYFGPGTRLTVL.

The V gene is TRBV4-2, the J gene TRBJ2-1; 7 bases are shared with TRBD2. There are 16 residues in the CDR3. The germline V gene has CDR1 LGHNA and CDR2 YNFKEQ. With V trimmed by 1 base and J by 9 bases, 12 bases remained unmatched. The CDR3 is CASSQVSGGGPSEQFF. The CDR3 DNA is TGTGCCAGCAGCCAAGTTAGTGGGGGGGGTCCAAGTGAGCAGTTCTTC.

The V gene is TRBV24-1, the J gene TRBJ1-5, with D possibly being TRBD1 (5 bases). This CDR3 comprises 14 residues. CDR1 and CDR2 from the germline V gene are KGHDR and SFDVKD. With 9 bases removed from V and 3 bases from J, the gap between germline ends came to 14 bases. The chain's CDR3 is CATRGPGFNQPQHF. CDR3 in DNA: TGTGCCACCCGGGGCCCTGGGTTCAATCAGCCCCAGCATTTT.

CDR3 region: CASSQEPSGRTSTGELFF. CDR3 DNA: TGCGCCAGCAGCCAAGAACCTAGTGGGAGAACCTCCACCGGGGAGCTGTTTTTT. This chain joins TRBV4-1 and TRBJ2-2, with D possibly being TRBD2 (5 bases). Per germline, CDR1 MGHRA and CDR2 YSYEKL. Trimming shortened V by 0 bases and J by 4 bases, and 18 bases separated the two germline ends. This CDR3 is 18 amino acids long.

V gene TRBV19 combines with J gene TRBJ2-5; 9 bases line up with TRBD1. J lost 2 bases, V lost 5 bases, and 6 bases had no gene match. Germline V gives CDR1 LNHDA, CDR2 SQIVND (reference sequence). This CDR3 region has 15 residues. The CDR3 DNA sequence: TGTGCCAGTAGTTTACCGGGACAGGGACAAGAGACCCAGTACTTC. This codes for CASSLPGQGQETQYF.

This clone has only a few counts. The V gene is TRBV18, the J gene TRBJ2-7; the D gene is possibly TRBD1 (6 bases). This CDR3 has 16 amino acids. Trimming cost V 0 bases and J 2 bases, with 14 bases left between them. CDR1 is KGHSH, CDR2 LQKENI, per germline. In nucleotides, the CDR3 is TGTGCCAGCTCACCACCGTCCCCCGGGACACCCTACGAGCAGTACTTC. As protein: CASSPPSPGTPYEQYF.

In its sample, this clone was seen a few times. This sample also contains other DNA sequences that code for the same CDR3. In DNA form, the CDR3 reads TGTGCCAGCAGCTTAGCGGGCTATAATTCACCCCTCCACTTT. It specifies CASSLAGYNSPLHF. This rearrangement joins TRBV7-9 to TRBJ1-6; no definite D call. This CDR3 contains 14 residues. Trimming removed 0 bases from V and 3 bases from J, with 3 bases in between. The germline gives CDR1 SEHNR, CDR2 FQNEAQ (reference sequence).

The chain is built from TRBV19 and TRBJ2-1, with D possibly matching TRBD2 (5 bases). There are 15 residues in the CDR3. Germline lookup yields CDR1 LNHDA and CDR2 SQIVND (reference sequence). V was clipped by 1 base and J by 2 bases, with 9 bases between them. CDR3 amino acids: CASSIGGFTYNEQFF. The CDR3 DNA sequence: TGTGCCAGTAGTATAGGAGGGTTTACCTACAATGAGCAGTTCTTC.

J is TRBJ1-2 and V is TRBV28; a possible D gene is TRBD1 (5 bases). CDR1 and CDR2 from the germline V gene are MDHEN and SYDVKM. The CDR3 sequence is 14 residues long. V lost 6 bases and J lost 4, with 15 bases in between. CDR3 sequence reads: CASRQGGARYGYTF. The CDR3 DNA reads as TGTGCCAGCAGGCAGGGTGGGGCTCGCTATGGCTACACCTTC.

This clone was found a few times. The J gene is TRBJ2-3, the V gene TRBV7-2; D is uncertain. The CDR3 has 11 amino acids. Trimming took 5 bases from V and 5 from J, leaving 5 bases between them. Germline lookup yields CDR1 SGHTA and CDR2 FQGNSA. CDR3 bases: TGTGCCAGCAGCCGCTTAGATACGCAGTATTTT. It codes for CASSRLDTQYF.

V and J are TRBV12-3 or TRBV12-4 and TRBJ2-7; TRBD1 matches 8 bases. The V and J ends lost 6 bases and 4 bases, in that order; junction bases with no gene match: 5. The CDR3 spans 13 residues. This chain's CDR3 is CASSPQGGYEQYF. DNA for the CDR3: TGTGCCAGCAGCCCACAGGGGGGATACGAGCAGTACTTC.

The chain employs TRBV7-9 and TRBJ2-7, with 9 nucleotides matching TRBD2. The CDR3 runs 15 residues. The germline CDR1 and CDR2 sequences are SEHNR and FQNEAQ (reference sequence). J was trimmed by 3 bases and V by 1 base; bases with no gene match: 4. CDR3 region: CASSLVSGRLYEQYF. The CDR3 DNA follows: TGTGCCAGCAGCTTAGTTAGCGGGAGACTCTACGAGCAGTACTTC.

This clone was picked up a small number of times. This chain joins TRBV18 and TRBJ2-5, with TRBD2 matching 8 bases. V shed 2 bases, J shed 2 bases, and the junction held 1 base outside the gene matches. Germline V gene data show CDR1 as KGHSH and CDR2 as LQKENI. The CDR3 runs 14 residues. The CDR3 is CASSPTSGQETQYF. Here the CDR3 DNA reads TGTGCCAGCTCACCAACTAGCGGACAAGAGACCCAGTACTTC. The full variable domain, in which reference TRBV18 and TRBJ2-5 provide the parts outside the CDR3, is NAGVMQNPRHLVRRRGQEARLRCSPMKGHSHVYWYRQLPEEGLKFMVYLQKENIIDESGMPKERFSAEFPKEGPSILRIQQVVRGDSAAYFCASSPTSGQETQYFGPGTRLLVL.

The gene calls are TRBV6-1 and TRBJ1-6; 8 nucleotides align to TRBD1. With 7 bases clipped from V and 10 bases from J, the junction kept 12 bases outside the gene matches. CDR1 MNHNS and CDR2 SASEGT come from the germline V gene. This CDR3 region has 15 residues. The CDR3 coding sequence is TGTGCCAGCATTCAACGACAGGGGACGCAATCACCCCTCCACTTT. Translated, it gives CASIQRQGTQSPLHF.

The genes are TRBV5-5 and TRBJ2-7; 11 bases are shared with TRBD2. V gave up 6 bases and J gave up 3 bases; unmatched junction bases: 5. Germline V CDR1 and CDR2: SGHKS, YYEKEE (reference sequence). The CDR3 is 14 amino acids. CDR3 nucleotides: TGTGCCAGCATACGACTAGCGGGGCTCTACGAGCAGTACTTC. Protein: CASIRLAGLYEQYF.

The V call is TRBV15, the J call TRBJ1-4; the match to TRBD1 covers 9 bases. This CDR3 comprises 15 residues. J lost 9 bases, V lost 0 bases, and 5 bases had no gene match. Per germline, CDR1 LNHNV and CDR2 YYDKDF (reference sequence). The CDR3: CATSRDHRGRQKLFF. CDR3 DNA sequence: TGTGCCACCAGCAGAGATCACAGGGGGCGGCAAAAACTGTTTTTT.

The J gene is TRBJ1-3, the V gene TRBV12-3 or TRBV12-4; D unresolved. The CDR3 runs to 13 residues. Trimming took 2 bases from V and 7 from J, leaving 9 bases between them. The CDR3 DNA sequence: TGTGCCAGCAGTTTACGAAGGGCGAACACCATATATTTT. Amino acid sequence: CASSLRRANTIYF.

CDR3 DNA sequence: TGCGCCAGCAGCTTTCGACCTATCAATGAGCAGTTCTTC. Residues: CASSFRPINEQFF. The rearrangement uses TRBV5-1 and TRBJ2-1; unclear D gene. Germline loops: CDR1 SGHRS, CDR2 YFSETQ. The CDR3 length is 13 residues. The ends were cut back, 2 bases at V and 6 bases at J, with 9 bases in the middle.

The rearrangement links TRBV3-1 (or the pseudogene TRBV3-2) to TRBJ1-1; D call uncertain. CDR3 length equals 14 residues. Trimming cost V 1 base and J 0 bases, with 6 bases left between them. From germline, CDR1 is LGHDT and CDR2 YNNKEL (reference sequence). CDR3 nucleotides: TGTGCCAGCAGCCAAGGTCGTATGAACACTGAAGCTTTCTTT. Its translation: CASSQGRMNTEAFF.

The rearrangement links TRBV5-4 to TRBJ2-7; D gene uncertain. Germline CDR1 is SGHNT and CDR2 is YYREEE (reference sequence). The germline V and J ends were trimmed by 2 bases and 0 bases, with 18 bases remaining between them. This CDR3 region has 17 residues. CDR3 in DNA: TGTGCCAGCAGCTTCGGGCTTAATACTAAGAGCTCCTACGAGCAGTACTTC. This translates into CASSFGLNTKSSYEQYF.

The gene calls are TRBV3-1 (or the pseudogene TRBV3-2) and TRBJ2-2, with 7 bases lining up with TRBD2. Germline V CDR1 and CDR2: LGHDT, YNNKEL (reference sequence). The CDR3 has 14 amino acids. The junction had 1 base not matched to a gene; V was cut back by 0 bases and J by 6 bases. This CDR3 reads CASSQEAGAGELFF. CDR3 DNA sequence: TGTGCCAGCAGCCAAGAGGCGGGGGCCGGGGAGCTGTTTTTT.

The V call is TRBV5-6, the J call TRBJ1-1; D remains unclear. The CDR3 sequence is 14 residues long. Germline V CDR1 and CDR2: SGHDT, YYEEEE. The V end was cut by 4 bases, the J end by 2 bases, with 12 bases between. CDR3 DNA: TGTGCCAGCAGCCTTACCCGGGTAAACACTGAAGCTTTCTTT. It encodes CASSLTRVNTEAFF.

The chain links TRBV27 to TRBJ2-5, with 8 bases lining up with TRBD2. V lost 9 bases and J lost 4; bases outside the gene matches: 7. Looked up from germline, CDR1 is MNHEY and CDR2 is SMNVEV (reference sequence). The CDR3 sequence is 13 residues long. DNA for the CDR3: TGTGCCAGTTCCGACGGGAGGGGAGAGACCCAGTACTTC. Amino acids: CASSDGRGETQYF.

This clone was recorded a few times. V is TRBV3-1 (or the pseudogene TRBV3-2) and J is TRBJ2-7; TRBD1 is a possible D gene (5 bases). Germline-derived CDR1 and CDR2 are LGHDT and YNNKEL (reference sequence). The CDR3 spans 14 residues. Trimming removed 0 bases from V and 1 base from J, with 7 bases in between. In DNA, the CDR3 is TGTGCCAGCAGCCAAGATCCAGGGTCCTACGAGCAGTACTTC. Protein sequence: CASSQDPGSYEQYF.

J is TRBJ2-2 and V is TRBV18, with D unresolved. With 4 bases removed from V and 4 bases from J, the gap between germline ends came to 7 bases. CDR1 KGHSH and CDR2 LQKENI come from the germline V gene. This CDR3 has 13 residues. The CDR3 sequence: CASSQAFTGELFF. DNA of the CDR3: TGTGCCAGCTCACAGGCCTTCACCGGGGAGCTGTTTTTT.

The chain is built from TRBV7-9 and TRBJ1-4; 8 bases are shared with TRBD1. There are 15 residues in the CDR3. The trim removed 5 bases at V and 7 bases at J, leaving 9 bases unmatched. The germline V gene encodes CDR1 SEHNR and CDR2 FQNEAQ (reference sequence). In nucleotides, the CDR3 is TGTGCCAGCAGCCCCCCAGGACAGGGTCGTGAAAAACTGTTTTTT. Its protein is CASSPPGQGREKLFF. The whole variable domain, filled in from reference TRBV7-9 and TRBJ1-4, reads DTGVSQNPRHKITKRGQNVTFRCDPISEHNRLYWYRQTLGQGPEFLTYFQNEAQLEKSRLLSDRFSAERPKGSFSTLEIQRTEQGDSAMYLCASSPPGQGREKLFFGSGTQLSVL.

The V and J genes are TRBV14 and TRBJ1-2; D gene ambiguous. CDR3 length: 14 residues. Germline lookup yields CDR1 SGHDN and CDR2 FVKESK. The V end lost 1 base, the J end lost 8 bases, and 14 bases lay between the germline ends. CDR3: CASSQVTSQWGYTF. The CDR3 DNA reads as TGTGCCAGCAGCCAAGTAACTTCACAGTGGGGCTACACCTTC.

This sequence joins TRBV28 and TRBJ1-1, with a possible D match to TRBD1 (6 bases). Trimming left V 4 bases short and J 7 bases short, with 13 bases between. Germline assignment: CDR1 MDHEN and CDR2 SYDVKM. The CDR3 totals 13 residues. The CDR3 nucleotides are TGTGCCAGCAGTTCCCAGGGGCGCCTTGAAGCTTTCTTT. Translating gives CASSSQGRLEAFF.

This rearrangement joins TRBV28 to TRBJ2-7, with 10 bases that match TRBD1. CDR3 size: 14 residues. V trimming: 5 bases; J trimming: 5 bases; junction bases outside the gene matches: 6. Per the germline V gene, CDR1 is MDHEN and CDR2 is SYDVKM. In nucleotides, the CDR3 is TGTGCCAGCAGTAAGCGACAGGGGGCCCACGAGCAGTACTTC. It codes for CASSKRQGAHEQYF.